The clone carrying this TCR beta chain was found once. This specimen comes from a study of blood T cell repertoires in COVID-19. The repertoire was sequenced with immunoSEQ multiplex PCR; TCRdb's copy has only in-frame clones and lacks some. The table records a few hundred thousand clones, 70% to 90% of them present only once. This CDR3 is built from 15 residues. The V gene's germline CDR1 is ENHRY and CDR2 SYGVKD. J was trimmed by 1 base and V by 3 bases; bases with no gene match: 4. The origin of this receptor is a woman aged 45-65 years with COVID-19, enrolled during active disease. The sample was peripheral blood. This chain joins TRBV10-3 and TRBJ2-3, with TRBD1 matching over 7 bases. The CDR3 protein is CAISEGDRGTDTQYF. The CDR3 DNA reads TGTGCCATCAGTGAAGGGGACAGAGGCACAGATACGCAGTATTTT.